Listed below are T cell receptor beta chains from one sample, sequenced in a study of cytomegalovirus exposure and HLA in healthy donors. The protocol was immunoSEQ multiplex PCR, while the TCRdb copy is restricted to in-frame clones and leaves out a portion. Of 95,000 to 150,000 clones listed, over 60% are singletons. The sample comprised PBMCs. The receptors originated from a man aged 45-65 years in good health and CMV-seronegative. The CDR3 runs from the conserved cysteine through the conserved F or W. The D gene is left open where the match is weak. Size values are once, few and many counts, or a class for expanded clones, and some rows have none.

>-|-|TRBV5-1|TRBJ1-1
TGCGCCAGCGGCCCTGGGGGGAGCACTGAAGCTTTCTTT
CASGPGGSTEAFF
>-|-|TRBV30|TRBJ2-7
TGTGCCTGGAGTGTTGGCCTAGCCTACGAGCAGTACTTC
CAWSVGLAYEQYF
>few|TRBD2|TRBV5-4|TRBJ2-1
TGTGCCAGCAGCTTTCGTAGCGGGGGGGCCAATGAGCAGTTCTTC
CASSFRSGGANEQFF
>-|TRBD2|TRBV5-1|TRBJ2-1
TGCGCCAGCAGGGAGGGGCTAGCGGGGGCATACAATGAGCAGTTCTTC
CASREGLAGAYNEQFF
>once|-|TRBV7-6|TRBJ1-6
TGTGCCAGCACCTTGGGGCAGGAGAATTCACCCCTCCACTTT
CASTLGQENSPLHF
>-|TRBD1|TRBV7-2|TRBJ1-4
TGTGCCAGCAGCTTGTTTGGACGGGGACAGACGAATGAAAAACTGTTTTTT
CASSLFGRGQTNEKLFF
>-|-|TRBV28|TRBJ1-4
TGTGCCAGCAGGTTTCCGACGGCGGCTAATGAAAAACTGTTTTTT
CASRFPTAANEKLFF
>-|-|TRBV4-1|TRBJ2-1
TGCGCCAGCAGCCAAGGGCTGGCCCGGAGCTCCTACAATGAGCAGTTCTTC
CASSQGLARSSYNEQFF
>few|TRBD1|TRBV7-8|TRBJ1-1
TGTGCCAGCAGCCCGGGGACAGGGGGCGGTGAAGCTTTCTTT
CASSPGTGGGEAFF
>few|-|TRBV15|TRBJ2-5
TGTGCCACCAGCAGAGGAGTTAAAGAGACCCAGTACTTC
CATSRGVKETQYF
>-|TRBD1|TRBV5-4|TRBJ1-4
TGTGCCAGCAGCGTGGACCGGGACAGCACTAATGAAAAACTGTTTTTT
CASSVDRDSTNEKLFF
>-|TRBD2|TRBV5-4|TRBJ2-5
TGTGCCAGCAGCTTGGGGGCTAGCGGGGGGGCCCAAGAGACCCAGTACTTC
CASSLGASGGAQETQYF
>-|-|TRBV29-1|TRBJ1-1
TGCAGCGTTGAACGGAACAGGAACACTGAAGCTTTCTTT
CSVERNRNTEAFF
>-|-|TRBV10-3|TRBJ1-1
TGTGCCATCAGTGCCAGGGACACTGAAGCTTTCTTT
CAISARDTEAFF
>-|-|TRBV7-9|TRBJ1-5
TGTTCCAGCAGCTTAGATTCCCTAAATCAGCCCCAGCATTTT
CSSSLDSLNQPQHF
>-|-|TRBV7-9|TRBJ1-5
TGTGCCAGCGGCCTCGGGCAGCCCCAGCATTTT
CASGLGQPQHF
>-|-|TRBV9|TRBJ2-7
TGTGCCAGCAGCGGATCCCCCGGTGCCTCCTACGAGCAGTACTTC
CASSGSPGASYEQYF
>once|TRBD1|TRBV19|TRBJ2-5
TGTGCCAGTAGTACCGACAGGGCGCGGGAGACCCAGTACTTC
CASSTDRARETQYF
>-|TRBD1|TRBV7-2|TRBJ1-1
TGTGCCACCCTCCACCGGGACAGGGAGAGAGCTTTCTTT
CATLHRDRERAFF
>-|-|TRBV4-3|TRBJ1-2
TGCGCCAGCAGCCAAGATAGCCAGGGACAATATGGCTACACCTTC
CASSQDSQGQYGYTF
>once|-|TRBV30|TRBJ2-5
TGTGCCTGGAGTTCCCGGAGGGGTCGGGAGACCCAGTACTTC
CAWSSRRGRETQYF
>-|-|TRBV7-2|TRBJ2-7
TGTGCCAGCAGCTTAGAAGTTCGGGGAGAGCAGTACTTC
CASSLEVRGEQYF
>-|-|TRBV18|TRBJ2-6
TGTGCCAGCTCATCAGGACAGCCTGGGGCCAACGTCCTGACTTTC
CASSSGQPGANVLTF
>-|TRBD1|TRBV19|TRBJ1-4
TGTGCCAGTAGTACGGACAGGGGGGACTTAAATGAAAAACTGTTTTTT
CASSTDRGDLNEKLFF
>few|TRBD1|TRBV7-2|TRBJ1-5
TGTGCCAGCAGCTGGGACAGAAGAGGAAATCAGCCCCAGCATTTT
CASSWDRRGNQPQHF
>-|TRBD1|TRBV5-1|TRBJ1-2
TGCGCCAGCAGCCCGGACAGGGGCGCCTATGGCTACACCTTC
CASSPDRGAYGYTF
>-|-|TRBV9|TRBJ1-5
TGTGCCAGCAGCTACGGAGGGGTTCCCAATCAGCCCCAGCATTTT
CASSYGGVPNQPQHF
>-|-|TRBV6-5|TRBJ2-6
TGTGCCAGCAGATGGGACTTCGAGGGGGCCAACGTCCTGACTTTC
CASRWDFEGANVLTF
>once|-|TRBV13|TRBJ1-2
TGTGCCAGCAGCTCGCCGGGGGAATACTATGGCTACACCTTC
CASSSPGEYYGYTF
>few|-|TRBV18|TRBJ2-1
TGTGCCAGCTCACCCCTAGATGTGGATGCCTACAATGAGCAGTTCTTC
CASSPLDVDAYNEQFF
>-|-|TRBV18|TRBJ1-4
TGTGCCAGCTCACCGGACAGCCCGGCAACTAATGAAAAACTGTTTTTT
CASSPDSPATNEKLFF
>-|TRBD2|TRBV7-9|TRBJ2-2
TGTGCCAGCAGCATACCCTCGGGGGGTTCCACCGGGGAGCTGTTTTTT
CASSIPSGGSTGELFF
>-|TRBD2|TRBV11-2|TRBJ2-5
TGTGCCAGCAGTCAAGCTAGCGGGGGGGCGGAGACCCAGTACTTC
CASSQASGGAETQYF
>-|-|TRBV18|TRBJ1-5
TGTGCCAGCTCCCTCGCTAGCGACAATCAGCCCCAGCATTTT
CASSLASDNQPQHF
>-|TRBD1|TRBV6-5|TRBJ2-3
TGTGCCAGCAGTTACTCAGGGGACAGCATTAATACGCAGTATTTT
CASSYSGDSINTQYF
>-|-|TRBV6-5|TRBJ1-1
TGTGCCAGCAGTTACCTCATAGAAGGAGCAGCTTTCTTT
CASSYLIEGAAFF
>once|-|TRBV19|TRBJ1-2
TGTGCCAGTAGTATAGATCGGTCGGGGGACTATGGCTACACCTTC
CASSIDRSGDYGYTF
>-|-|TRBV6-1|TRBJ1-3
TGTGCCAGCAGCATCTCGGGGTTAGCCGGAAACACCATATATTTT
CASSISGLAGNTIYF
>-|TRBD2|TRBV2|TRBJ2-3
TGTGCCAGCAGTCCCTTATCGGGACTAGCGTTAACAGATACGCAGTATTTT
CASSPLSGLALTDTQYF
>-|-|TRBV5-4|TRBJ1-5
TGTGCCAGCAGCTTGGGGGAGAATCAGCCCCAGCATTTT
CASSLGENQPQHF
>-|-|TRBV7-8|TRBJ1-1
TGTGCCAGCAGCTTAAGGGGTACCTTCCGCGGCGGCACTGAAGCTTTCTTT
CASSLRGTFRGGTEAFF
>few|-|TRBV28|TRBJ1-3
TGTGCCAGCAGTTTATTGCAGGGGAACACCATATATTTT
CASSLLQGNTIYF
>-|-|TRBV19|TRBJ1-1
TGTGCCAGTAGTGAGGACACTGAAGCTTTCTTT
CASSEDTEAFF
>-|TRBD2|TRBV25-1|TRBJ2-3
TGTGCCAGCAGTGGGGGACTAGCGGGGCGCACAGATACGCAGTATTTT
CASSGGLAGRTDTQYF
>-|-|TRBV19|TRBJ1-1
TGTGCCAGTAGTATAATGGGGGCGAGGACTGAAGCTTTCTTT
CASSIMGARTEAFF
>few|-|TRBV13|TRBJ1-2
TGTGCCAGCAGCTTAGGGGAGGGGCACCAGAATAAAGGCTACACCTTC
CASSLGEGHQNKGYTF
>-|-|TRBV18|TRBJ1-1
TGTGCCAGCTCACCAAATCCGAACAGCCAAATGAACACTGAAGCTTTCTTT
CASSPNPNSQMNTEAFF
>-|TRBD2|TRBV7-2|TRBJ2-2
TGTGCCAGCAGCTTAGGGAGCGGGGTTACCGGGGAGCTGTTTTTT
CASSLGSGVTGELFF
>-|-|TRBV15|TRBJ1-1
TGTGCCACCAGCAGTGGGCCGAACACTGAAGCTTTCTTT
CATSSGPNTEAFF
>-|-|TRBV5-1|TRBJ2-1
TGCGCCAGCAGCTTACTAGACGTCTCCTACAATGAGCAGTTCTTC
CASSLLDVSYNEQFF
>-|-|TRBV5-4|TRBJ1-5
TGTGCCAGCAGCCCCGGTTTAGGGGATGGCCAGCCCCAGCATTTT
CASSPGLGDGQPQHF
>few|-|TRBV4-1|TRBJ1-5
TGCGCCAGCAGCCAAGACAGGGAAGGGGGTCAGCCCCAGCATTTT
CASSQDREGGQPQHF
>-|-|TRBV7-2|TRBJ2-7
TGTGCCAGCAGCTTAGCGCTAGAGCAGTACTTC
CASSLALEQYF
>-|TRBD1|TRBV25-1|TRBJ1-2
TGTGCCAGCAGTACCGGGACAGGCTATGGCTACACCTTC
CASSTGTGYGYTF
>-|-|TRBV6-6|TRBJ2-2
TGTGCCAGCAGTTACGCCCGGGACACCGGGGAGCTGTTTTTT
CASSYARDTGELFF